This T cell receptor beta chain was obtained from a study of cytomegalovirus exposure and HLA in healthy donors. This table comes from immunoSEQ multiplex PCR, and its TCRdb copy is limited to in-frame clones, with some not included. Here the sample spans roughly 250,000 clones, approximately 86% being singletons. The CDR3 loop spans 16 amino acids. Unmatched junction bases numbered 11, after V lost 0 bases and J lost 9 bases. Germline CDR1 reads WSHSY; CDR2 reads SAAADI. This rearrangement joins TRBV10-2 to TRBJ2-1; TRBD2 matches 7 bases. Specimen: PBMCs. The TCR was taken from a woman younger than 45 in good health and CMV-seropositive. CDR3 protein: CASSESKASGLSEQFF. DNA of the CDR3: TGCGCCAGCAGTGAGTCGAAGGCTAGCGGCCTTAGTGAGCAGTTCTTC.